This T cell receptor beta chain was found in a study of cytomegalovirus exposure and HLA in healthy donors (dated by TCRdb to the late 2010s). With respect to the entire study: According to a later analysis, one platform produced both the 100 to 150 validation repertoires and the approximately 600 repertoires of the first cohort. The study aimed to test whether signatures of past pathogen exposure could be identified by cataloging public T cell receptors. A separate validation cohort of roughly 130 different subjects was used in addition to the roughly 700-subject first cohort. High-throughput TCR immunosequencing, statistical association of individual TCRs with disease status, and machine learning were combined to predict cytomegalovirus infection status.

Overall study results and their limits: A total of fewer than 200 TCR beta chains were listed by the study as associated with cytomegalovirus. In a later analysis, TCRs clustered in the first cohort were found to also tend to co-occur in the 120 or so validation repertoires, with 94% of cluster scores above 0. Most TCR sequences were seen in very few donors, while some public TCRs were found in many individuals. The authors suggested that the approach could potentially be extended to other disease states and immunological phenotypes. In vitro tests confirmed that three of the cytomegalovirus-associated TCR beta chains recognize cytomegalovirus antigens. A later analysis had no HLA typing for the validation cohort, so co-occurrence there was scored across all 120 repertoires. The classifier was reported to diagnose cytomegalovirus status with high specificity and sensitivity in both the original cohort and the validation cohort.

V is cut by 6 bases and J by 3 bases, and the space between the germline ends is 12 bases. Including the terminal cysteine and phenylalanine, the CDR3 comprises 13 residues. Solely the CDR3 DNA is kept, with 39 bases framed from the first base. From a lookup of the germline V gene, CDR1 and CDR2 are MDHEN and SYDVKM. The donors belonged to the validation cohort of 90 to 150 subjects, which was separate from the roughly 680-subject first cohort. Libraries were prepared through the immunoSEQ multiplex PCR assay. The original methods were these. A statistical classification framework was developed to diagnose cytomegalovirus status using the catalog of TCR beta chain sequences. In its TCRdb copy, this immuneACCESS table keeps in-frame sequences only and misses some clones. Where compared with another copy, unresolved V genes explain less than half of these, and the others have no known cause. D and trimming were read from the DNA, whereas the V and J calls and clone size are those reported in that table. The sample profile shows around 400,000 clones; roughly 90% of them were found once. The top ten constitute 0.83% of the sample.

Concerning this clone itself: Its antigen target is currently unknown. It has no much larger one-base neighbor in the sample; base qualities were not kept.

The sequence derives from a woman under 30 in good health and CMV-seronegative. Here the chain combines TRBV28 and TRBJ2-7, with TRBD1 tentatively as D gene (6 bases match). The sample taken for sequencing was PBMCs. The CDR3 region: CASSPDRRYEQYF. In nucleotides, the sequence is TGTGCCAGCAGCCCCGACAGGCGCTACGAGCAGTACTTC.